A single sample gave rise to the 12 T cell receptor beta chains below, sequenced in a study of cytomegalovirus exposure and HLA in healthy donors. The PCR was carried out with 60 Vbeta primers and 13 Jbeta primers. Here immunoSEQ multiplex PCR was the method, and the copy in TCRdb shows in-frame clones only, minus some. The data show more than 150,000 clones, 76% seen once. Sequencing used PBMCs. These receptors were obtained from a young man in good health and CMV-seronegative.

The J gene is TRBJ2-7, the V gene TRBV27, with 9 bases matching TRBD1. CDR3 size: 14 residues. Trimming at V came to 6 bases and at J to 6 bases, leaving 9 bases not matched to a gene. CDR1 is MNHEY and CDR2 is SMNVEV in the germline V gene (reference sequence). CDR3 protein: CASRLTGGISEQYF. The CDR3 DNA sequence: TGTGCCAGCAGGCTGACAGGGGGAATTAGCGAGCAGTACTTC.

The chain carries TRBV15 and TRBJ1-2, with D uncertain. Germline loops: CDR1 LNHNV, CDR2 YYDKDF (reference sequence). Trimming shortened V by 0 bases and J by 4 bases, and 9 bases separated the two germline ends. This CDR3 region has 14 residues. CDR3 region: CATSRDLEVYGYTF. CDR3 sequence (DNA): TGTGCCACCAGCAGAGATCTAGAGGTCTATGGCTACACCTTC.

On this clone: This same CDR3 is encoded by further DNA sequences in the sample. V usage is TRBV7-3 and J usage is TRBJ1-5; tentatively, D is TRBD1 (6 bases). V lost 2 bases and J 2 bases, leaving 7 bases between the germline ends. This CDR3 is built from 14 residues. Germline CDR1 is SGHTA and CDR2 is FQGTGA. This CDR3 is CASSLSGGNQPQHF. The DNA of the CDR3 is TGTGCCAGCAGCTTATCAGGGGGCAATCAGCCCCAGCATTTT. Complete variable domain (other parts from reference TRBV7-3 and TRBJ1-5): GAGVSQTPSNKVTEKGKYVELRCDPISGHTALYWYRQSLGQGPEFLIYFQGTGAADDSGLPNDRFFAVRPEGSVSTLKIQRTERGDSAVYLCASSLSGGNQPQHFGDGTRLSIL.

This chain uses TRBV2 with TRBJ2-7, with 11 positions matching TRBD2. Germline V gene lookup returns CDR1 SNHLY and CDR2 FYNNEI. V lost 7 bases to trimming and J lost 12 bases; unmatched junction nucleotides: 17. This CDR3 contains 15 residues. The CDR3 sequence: CASNPSVAGGPLLYF. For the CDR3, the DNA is TGTGCCAGCAATCCTAGCGTAGCGGGGGGGCCCTTGCTGTACTTC. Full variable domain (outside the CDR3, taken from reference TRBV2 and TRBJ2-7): EPEVTQTPSHQVTQMGQEVILRCVPISNHLYFYWYRQILGQKVEFLVSFYNNEISEKSEIFDDQFSVERPDGSNFTLKIRSTKLEDSAMYFCASNPSVAGGPLLYFGPGTRLTVT.

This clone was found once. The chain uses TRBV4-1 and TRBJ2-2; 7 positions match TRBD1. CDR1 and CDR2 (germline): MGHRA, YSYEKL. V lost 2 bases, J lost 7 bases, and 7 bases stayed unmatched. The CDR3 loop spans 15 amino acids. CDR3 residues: CASSQIQGSGGELFF. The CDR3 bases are TGCGCCAGCAGCCAAATACAGGGGTCGGGCGGGGAGCTGTTTTTT.

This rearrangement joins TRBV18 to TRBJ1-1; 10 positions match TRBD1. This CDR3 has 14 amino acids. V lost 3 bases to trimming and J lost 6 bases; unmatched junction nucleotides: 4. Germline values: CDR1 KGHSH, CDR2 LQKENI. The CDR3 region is CASSPRDRGAEAFF. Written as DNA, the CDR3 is TGTGCCAGCTCACCCCGGGACAGGGGCGCTGAAGCTTTCTTT.

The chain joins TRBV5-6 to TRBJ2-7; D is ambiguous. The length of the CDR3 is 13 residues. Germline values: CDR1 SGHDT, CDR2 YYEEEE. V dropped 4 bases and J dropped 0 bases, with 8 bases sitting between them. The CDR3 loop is CASSPVASYEQYF. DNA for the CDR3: TGTGCCAGCAGCCCTGTGGCCTCCTACGAGCAGTACTTC. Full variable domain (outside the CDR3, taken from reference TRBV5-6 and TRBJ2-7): DAGVTQSPTHLIKTRGQQVTLRCSPKSGHDTVSWYQQALGQGPQFIFQYYEEEERQRGNFPDRFSGHQFPNYSSELNVNALLLGDSALYLCASSPVASYEQYFGPGTRLTVT.

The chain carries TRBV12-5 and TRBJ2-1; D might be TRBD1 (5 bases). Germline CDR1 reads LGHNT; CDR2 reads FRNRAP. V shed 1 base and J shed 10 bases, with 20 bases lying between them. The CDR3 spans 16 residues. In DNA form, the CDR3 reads TGTGCTAGTGGTTTGGGCAGGGAATTAGGGCTAACCGAGCAGTTCTTC. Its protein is CASGLGRELGLTEQFF.

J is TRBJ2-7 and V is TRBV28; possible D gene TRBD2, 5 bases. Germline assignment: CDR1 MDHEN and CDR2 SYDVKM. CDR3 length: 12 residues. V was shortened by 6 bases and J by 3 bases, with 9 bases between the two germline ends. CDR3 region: CASSPGSYEQYF. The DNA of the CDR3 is TGTGCCAGCAGCCCTGGGAGCTACGAGCAGTACTTC.

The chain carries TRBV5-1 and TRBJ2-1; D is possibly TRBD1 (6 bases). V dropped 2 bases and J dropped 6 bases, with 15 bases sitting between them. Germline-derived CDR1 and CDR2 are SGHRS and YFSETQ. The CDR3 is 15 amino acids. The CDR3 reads CASSLAQGSGNEQFF. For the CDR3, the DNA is TGCGCCAGCAGCTTAGCACAGGGCAGTGGCAATGAGCAGTTCTTC.

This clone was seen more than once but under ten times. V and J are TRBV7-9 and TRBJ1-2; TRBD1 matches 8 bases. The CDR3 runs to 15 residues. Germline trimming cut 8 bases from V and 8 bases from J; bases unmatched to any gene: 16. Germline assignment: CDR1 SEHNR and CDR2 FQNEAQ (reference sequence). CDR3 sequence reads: CASGVTGAALGGYTF. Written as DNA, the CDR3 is TGTGCCAGCGGAGTGACAGGGGCGGCTCTTGGGGGCTACACCTTC.

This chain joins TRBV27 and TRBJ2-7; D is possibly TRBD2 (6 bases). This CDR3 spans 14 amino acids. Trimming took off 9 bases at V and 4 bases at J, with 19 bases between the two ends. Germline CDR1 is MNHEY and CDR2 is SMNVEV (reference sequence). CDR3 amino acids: CASRAGGLTYEQYF. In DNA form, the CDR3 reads TGTGCCAGTCGAGCCGGGGGTCTGACGTACGAGCAGTACTTC.